The present T cell receptor beta chain was sequenced within a study of blood T cell repertoires in COVID-19. Method: immunoSEQ multiplex PCR; TCRdb's copy keeps in-frame clones and lacks some. The sample holds about 150,000 clones, approximately 82% seen once. The CDR3 is 18 residues long. Losses at the gene ends were 0 bases for V and 1 base for J; bases not matched to a gene: 12. Germline V gene data show CDR1 as GTSNPN and CDR2 as SVGIG (reference sequence). This clonotype was obtained from a human donor with acute or convalescent COVID-19. The donor label of this sample is uncertain. V and J are TRBV30 and TRBJ2-1, with TRBD2 identical over 7 bases. Material: peripheral blood. CDR3 bases: TGTGCCTGGAGTGTACGAGGATTCGGCGGGAGATCCTACAATGAGCAGTTCTTC. Amino acids: CAWSVRGFGGRSYNEQFF.